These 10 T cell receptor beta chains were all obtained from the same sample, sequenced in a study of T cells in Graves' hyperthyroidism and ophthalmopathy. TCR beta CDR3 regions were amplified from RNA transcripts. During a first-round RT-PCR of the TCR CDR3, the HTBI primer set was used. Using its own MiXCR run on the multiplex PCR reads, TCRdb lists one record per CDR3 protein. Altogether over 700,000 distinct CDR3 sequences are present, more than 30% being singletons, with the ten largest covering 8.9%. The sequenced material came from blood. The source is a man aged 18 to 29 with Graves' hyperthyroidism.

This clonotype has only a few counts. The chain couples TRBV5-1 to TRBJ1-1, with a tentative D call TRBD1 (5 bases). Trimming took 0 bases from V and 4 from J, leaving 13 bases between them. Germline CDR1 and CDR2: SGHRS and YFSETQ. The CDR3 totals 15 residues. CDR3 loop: CASSLGRATSTEAFF. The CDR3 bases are TGCGCCAGCAGCTTGGGCAGGGCGACTTCCACTGAAGCTTTCTTT.

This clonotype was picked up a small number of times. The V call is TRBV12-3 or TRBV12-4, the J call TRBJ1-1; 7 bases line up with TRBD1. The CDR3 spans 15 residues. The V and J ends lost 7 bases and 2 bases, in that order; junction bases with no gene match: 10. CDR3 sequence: CASTPLDRANTEAFF. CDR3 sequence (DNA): TGTGCCAGCACCCCTCTTGACAGGGCCAACACTGAAGCTTTCTTT.

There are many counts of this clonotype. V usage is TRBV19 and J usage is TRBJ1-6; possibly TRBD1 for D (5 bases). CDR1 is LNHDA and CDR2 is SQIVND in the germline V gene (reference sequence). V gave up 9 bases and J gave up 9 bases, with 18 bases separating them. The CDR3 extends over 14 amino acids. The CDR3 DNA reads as TGTGCCAGCACGCCACAGGAACTGGGTTCACCCCTCCACTTT. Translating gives CASTPQELGSPLHF.

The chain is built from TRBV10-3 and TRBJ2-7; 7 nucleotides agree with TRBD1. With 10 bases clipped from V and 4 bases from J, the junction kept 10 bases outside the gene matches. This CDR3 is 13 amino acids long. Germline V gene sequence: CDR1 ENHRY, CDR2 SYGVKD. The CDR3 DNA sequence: TGTGCCAGCAGCGATCCGGACAGGTACGAGCAGTACTTC. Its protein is CASSDPDRYEQYF.

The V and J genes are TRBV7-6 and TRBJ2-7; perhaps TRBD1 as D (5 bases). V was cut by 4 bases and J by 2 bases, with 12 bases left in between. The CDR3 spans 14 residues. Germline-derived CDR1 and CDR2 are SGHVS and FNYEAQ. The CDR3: CASSSQTETYEQYF. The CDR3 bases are TGTGCCAGCAGCTCTCAGACAGAGACCTACGAGCAGTACTTC. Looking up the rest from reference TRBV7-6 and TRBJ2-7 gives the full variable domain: GAGVSQSPRYKVTKRGQDVALRCDPISGHVSLYWYRQALGQGPEFLTYFNYEAQQDKSGLPNDRFSAERPEGSISTLTIQRTEQRDSAMYRCASSSQTETYEQYFGPGTRLTVT.

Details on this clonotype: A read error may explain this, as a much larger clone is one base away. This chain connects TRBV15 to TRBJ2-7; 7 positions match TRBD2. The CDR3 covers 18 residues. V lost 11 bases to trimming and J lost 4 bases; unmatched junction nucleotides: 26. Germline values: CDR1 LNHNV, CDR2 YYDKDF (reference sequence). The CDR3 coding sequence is TGTGCCGCCGAGGGGAGGGGAAGGGTGACCGAGGGCCCTTACGAGCAGTACTTC. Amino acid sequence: CAAEGRGRVTEGPYEQYF.

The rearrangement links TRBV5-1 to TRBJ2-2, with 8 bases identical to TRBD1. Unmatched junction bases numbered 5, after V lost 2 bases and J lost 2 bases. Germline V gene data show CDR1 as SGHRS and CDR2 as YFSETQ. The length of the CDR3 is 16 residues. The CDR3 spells CASSFTDRANTGELFF. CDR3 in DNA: TGCGCCAGCAGCTTTACGGACAGGGCAAACACCGGGGAGCTGTTTTTT.

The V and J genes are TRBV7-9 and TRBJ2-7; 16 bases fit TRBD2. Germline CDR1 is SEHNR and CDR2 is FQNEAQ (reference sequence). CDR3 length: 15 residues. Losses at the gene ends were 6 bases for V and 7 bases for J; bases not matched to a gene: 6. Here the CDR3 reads CASSSQGLAGGEQYF. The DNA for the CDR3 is TGTGCCAGCAGTTCCCAGGGACTAGCGGGAGGGGAGCAGTACTTC.

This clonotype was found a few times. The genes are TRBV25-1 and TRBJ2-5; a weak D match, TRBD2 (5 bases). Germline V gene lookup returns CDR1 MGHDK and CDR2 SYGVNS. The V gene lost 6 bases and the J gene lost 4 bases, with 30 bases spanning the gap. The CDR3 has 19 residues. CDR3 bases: TGTGCCAGCAGCCAAGATTTGGTTGCGCTGGAGCGGTTCGGAGAGACCCAGTACTTC. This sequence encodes CASSQDLVALERFGETQYF.

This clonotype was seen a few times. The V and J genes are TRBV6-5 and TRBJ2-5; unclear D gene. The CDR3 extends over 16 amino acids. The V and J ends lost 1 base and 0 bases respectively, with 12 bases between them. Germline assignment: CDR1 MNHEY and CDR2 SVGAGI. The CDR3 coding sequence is TGTGCCAGCAGTTACTTCCAAGGATTCAACCAAGAGACCCAGTACTTC. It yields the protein CASSYFQGFNQETQYF.